Detailed here is one TCR beta chain. What it binds is not known. The germline gene is not matched at one end of the junction; a read error may be the cause. The data belong to a study of OX40 agonist ivuxolimab in advanced cancers. Turning to the study itself: All patients had ivuxolimab intravenously every 2 weeks at 0.01 to 10 mg/kg. Two cutaneous melanoma patients and one hepatocellular carcinoma patient, three in all, had partial responses.

The table came from immunoSEQ multiplex PCR; TCRdb's copy has only in-frame clones and leaves some out. This sample has 45,000 to 65,000 clones; approximately 84% occur once, and the top ten carry 13%. Study conclusions and caveats: The antigens recognized by the expanded peripheral T cells, that is their antigen specificity, were not determined. Certain nonresponders additionally had low normalized T-cell clonal expansion.

Per germline, CDR1 MDHEN and CDR2 SYDVKM. The CDR3 has 13 residues. This sequence was found in an adult with an advanced solid tumor such as melanoma, head and neck, liver or kidney cancer. V usage is TRBV28 and J usage is TRBJ2-5; D gene uncertain. The sequences come from CD4+ or CD8+ T cells sorted from blood, collected in a trial of the OX40 agonist ivuxolimab. As DNA, the CDR3 is TGTGCCAGCAGGTATATAGGGCAAGGGACCCAGTACTTC. It yields the protein CASRYIGQGTQYF.